This T cell receptor (beta chain) was observed in a study of OX40 agonist ivuxolimab in advanced cancers. On the study more broadly: Cohort: 80% to 85% men, mean age roughly 60, aged roughly 20 to 79.

TCRdb's table, derived via immunoSEQ multiplex PCR, lists solely in-frame clones and lacks some. The sample shows tens of thousands of clones, roughly 80% of them seen only once. This CDR3 is 18 amino acids long. CDR1 and CDR2 from the germline V gene are MDHEN and SYDVKM. The J segment lost 1 base and the V segment lost 8 bases, leaving 18 bases of the junction unmatched. Drawing of blood for sampling happened at baseline, at cycle 4 day 1, and at cycle 7 day 1. This TCR came from an adult with an advanced solid tumor such as melanoma, head and neck, liver or kidney cancer. The chain couples TRBV28 to TRBJ2-7; 9 nucleotides line up with TRBD2. This specimen was CD4+ or CD8+ T cells sorted from blood, taken in a trial of the OX40 agonist ivuxolimab. The CDR3 is CASRGPTLAGRDSYEQYF. The CDR3 bases are TGTGCCAGCCGCGGGCCGACGCTAGCGGGAAGGGATTCCTACGAGCAGTACTTC.